The clone carrying this TCR beta chain has just a few counts. The antigen is undetermined. This specimen belongs to a study of blood T cells in healthy people across ages. Study-wide context: About one barcoded beta molecule per two T cells came from capture by template switching. General study points: Age showed a roughly linear inverse relationship with TCR beta diversity per million T cells.

From germline, CDR1 is SGHTS and CDR2 YDEGEE. This CDR3 is 16 amino acids long. The V segment lost 9 bases and the J segment 4 bases; nucleotides outside the gene matches: 16. The second PCR ran about 7 to 12 cycles with a sample-barcoded 5' primer and J-beta primers. TCRdb re-derived calls from the 5' RACE reads in MiXCR, one entry per CDR3 protein. The table includes about 690,000 distinct CDR3 sequences, approximately 40% detected once. Drawing of peripheral blood yielded about 10 milliliters from each donor. The chain is built from TRBV5-8 and TRBJ2-1; 7 bases map to TRBD2. The source of this sequence is a man at least 80 years old in good health. The sequenced material came from blood. CDR3 nucleotides: TGTGCCAACCCTAGCGCACCGGGGGGAATTTACAATGAGCAGTTCTTC. It codes for CANPSAPGGIYNEQFF.